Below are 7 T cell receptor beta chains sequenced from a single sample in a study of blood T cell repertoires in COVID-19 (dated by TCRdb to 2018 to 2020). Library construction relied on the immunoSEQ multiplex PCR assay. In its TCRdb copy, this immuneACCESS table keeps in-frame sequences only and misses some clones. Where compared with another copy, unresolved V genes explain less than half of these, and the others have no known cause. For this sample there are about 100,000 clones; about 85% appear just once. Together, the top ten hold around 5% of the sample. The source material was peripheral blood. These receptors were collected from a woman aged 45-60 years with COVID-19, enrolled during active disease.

DNA for the CDR3: TGTGCCAGCAGTGTAGCGGGGGGGCTAAACACCGGGGAGCTGTTTTTT. Translating it yields CASSVAGGLNTGELFF. The rearrangement uses TRBV2 and TRBJ2-2, with 11 bases aligning to TRBD2. Germline V gives CDR1 SNHLY, CDR2 FYNNEI. The CDR3 is 16 residues long. Germline trimming cut 4 bases from V and 2 bases from J; bases unmatched to any gene: 3. Filled out from reference TRBV2 and TRBJ2-2, the complete variable domain reads EPEVTQTPSHQVTQMGQEVILRCVPISNHLYFYWYRQILGQKVEFLVSFYNNEISEKSEIFDDQFSVERPDGSNFTLKIRSTKLEDSAMYFCASSVAGGLNTGELFFGEGSRLTVL.

In nucleotides, the CDR3 is TGCGCCAGCAGCTTTGAGGGGGCTGGTTACGAGCAGTACTTC. It translates to CASSFEGAGYEQYF. V gene TRBV5-1 combines with J gene TRBJ2-7; 7 bases line up with TRBD1. This CDR3 region has 14 residues. Germline assignment: CDR1 SGHRS and CDR2 YFSETQ. The V gene end was trimmed by 2 bases and the J gene end by 4 bases; junction bases not matched to a gene: 6.

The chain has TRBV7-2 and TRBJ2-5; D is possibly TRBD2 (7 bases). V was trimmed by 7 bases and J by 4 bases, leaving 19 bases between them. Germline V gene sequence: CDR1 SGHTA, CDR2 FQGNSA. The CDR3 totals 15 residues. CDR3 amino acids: CASIPGGPAGETQYF. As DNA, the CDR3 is TGTGCCAGCATCCCGGGGGGCCCGGCGGGAGAGACCCAGTACTTC.

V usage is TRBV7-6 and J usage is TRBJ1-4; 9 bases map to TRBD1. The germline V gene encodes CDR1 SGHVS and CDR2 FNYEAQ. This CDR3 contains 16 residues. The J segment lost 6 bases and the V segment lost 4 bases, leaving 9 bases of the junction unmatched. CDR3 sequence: CASSSLQQGADEKLFF. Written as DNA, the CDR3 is TGTGCCAGCAGCTCCTTACAACAGGGGGCGGATGAAAAACTGTTTTTT.

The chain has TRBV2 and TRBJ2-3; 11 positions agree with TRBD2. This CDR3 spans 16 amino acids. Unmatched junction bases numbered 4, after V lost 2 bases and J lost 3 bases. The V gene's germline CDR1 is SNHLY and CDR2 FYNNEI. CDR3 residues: CASSEMASGGTDTQYF. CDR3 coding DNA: TGTGCCAGCAGTGAAATGGCTAGCGGGGGGACAGATACGCAGTATTTT.

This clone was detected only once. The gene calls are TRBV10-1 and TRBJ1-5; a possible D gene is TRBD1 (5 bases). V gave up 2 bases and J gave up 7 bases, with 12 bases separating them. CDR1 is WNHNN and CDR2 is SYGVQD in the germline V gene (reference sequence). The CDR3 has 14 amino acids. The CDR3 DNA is TGCGCCAGCAGTGAGGGGGGGGTAGGACAGCCCCAGCATTTT. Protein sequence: CASSEGGVGQPQHF.

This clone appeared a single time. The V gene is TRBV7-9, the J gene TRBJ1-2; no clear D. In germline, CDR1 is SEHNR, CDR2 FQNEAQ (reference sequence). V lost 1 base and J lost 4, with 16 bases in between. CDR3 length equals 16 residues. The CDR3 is CASSLGEEEGSYGYTF. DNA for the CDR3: TGTGCCAGCAGCTTAGGTGAAGAGGAGGGAAGCTATGGCTACACCTTC.